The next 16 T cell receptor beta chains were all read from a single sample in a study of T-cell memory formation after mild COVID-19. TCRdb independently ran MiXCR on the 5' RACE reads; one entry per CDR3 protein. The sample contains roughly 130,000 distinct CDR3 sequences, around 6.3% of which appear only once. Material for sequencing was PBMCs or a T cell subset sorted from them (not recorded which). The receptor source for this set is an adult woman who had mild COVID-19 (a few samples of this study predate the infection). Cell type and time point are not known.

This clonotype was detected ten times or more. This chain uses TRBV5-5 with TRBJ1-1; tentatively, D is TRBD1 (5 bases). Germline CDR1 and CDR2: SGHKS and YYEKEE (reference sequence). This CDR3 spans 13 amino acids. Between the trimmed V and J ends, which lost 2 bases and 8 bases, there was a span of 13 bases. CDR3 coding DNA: TGTGCCAGCAGCTTTCCCCCGGGGGGGGAAGCTTTCTTT. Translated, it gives CASSFPPGGEAFF.

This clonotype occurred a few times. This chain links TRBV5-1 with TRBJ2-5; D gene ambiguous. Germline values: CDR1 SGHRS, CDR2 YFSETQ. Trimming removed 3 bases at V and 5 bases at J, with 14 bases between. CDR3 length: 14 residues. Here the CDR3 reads CASSSPEGYETQYF. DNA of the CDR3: TGCGCCAGCAGCTCTCCGGAAGGCTACGAGACCCAGTACTTC.

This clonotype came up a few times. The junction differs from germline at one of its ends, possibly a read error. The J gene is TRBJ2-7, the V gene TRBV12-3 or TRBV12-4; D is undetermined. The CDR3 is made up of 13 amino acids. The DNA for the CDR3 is TGTGCCAGCAGCCGAGAGACCTCCCACGAGCAGTACTTC. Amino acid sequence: CASSRETSHEQYF.

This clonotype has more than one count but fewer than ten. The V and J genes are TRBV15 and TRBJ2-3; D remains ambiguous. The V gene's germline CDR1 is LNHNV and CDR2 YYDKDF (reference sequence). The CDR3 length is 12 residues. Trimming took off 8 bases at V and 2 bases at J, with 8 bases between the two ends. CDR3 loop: CATGEFTDTQYF. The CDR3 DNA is TGTGCCACCGGCGAGTTCACAGATACGCAGTATTTT.

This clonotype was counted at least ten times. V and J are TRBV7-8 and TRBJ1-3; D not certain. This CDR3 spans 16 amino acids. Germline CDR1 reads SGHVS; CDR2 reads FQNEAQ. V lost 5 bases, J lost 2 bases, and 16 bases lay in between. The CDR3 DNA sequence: TGTGCCAGCAGCCACCGCGGCCACAGCACTGGAAACACCATATATTTT. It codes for CASSHRGHSTGNTIYF. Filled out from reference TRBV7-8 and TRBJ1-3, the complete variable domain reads GAGVSQSPRYKVAKRGQDVALRCDPISGHVSLFWYQQALGQGPEFLTYFQNEAQLDKSGLPSDRFFAERPEGSVSTLKIQRTQQEDSAVYLCASSHRGHSTGNTIYFGEGSWLTVV.

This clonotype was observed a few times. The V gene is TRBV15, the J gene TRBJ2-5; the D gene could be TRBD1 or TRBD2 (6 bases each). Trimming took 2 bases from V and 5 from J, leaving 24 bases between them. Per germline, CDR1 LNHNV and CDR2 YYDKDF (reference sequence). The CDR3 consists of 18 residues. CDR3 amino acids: CATSRMRSLRGRGETQYF. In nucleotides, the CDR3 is TGTGCCACCAGCAGAATGCGATCCTTACGGGGGCGAGGGGAGACCCAGTACTTC.

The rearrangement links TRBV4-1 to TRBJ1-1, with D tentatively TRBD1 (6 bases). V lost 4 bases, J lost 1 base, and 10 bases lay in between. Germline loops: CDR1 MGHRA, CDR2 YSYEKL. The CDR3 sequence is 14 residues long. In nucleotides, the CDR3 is TGCGCCAGCAGCCCCATGGGACAGAACACTGAAGCTTTCTTT. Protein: CASSPMGQNTEAFF.

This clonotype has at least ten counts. DNA for the CDR3: TGTGCCGACTTTCCTCGAGGGACTAGCGGGATCGGGGGACTCGATGAGCAGTTCTTC. Amino acids: CADFPRGTSGIGGLDEQFF. The chain uses TRBV12-3 or TRBV12-4 and TRBJ2-1, with 13 bases identical to TRBD2. The CDR3 is 19 residues long. After removal of 11 bases from V and 8 bases from J, the junction contained 24 bases not matched to a gene.

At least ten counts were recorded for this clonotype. This chain's CDR3 is CASSLGGRGELAFF. The DNA of the CDR3 is TGTGCCAGCAGCTTAGGGGGAAGGGGCGAACTAGCTTTCTTT. The chain has TRBV5-4 and TRBJ1-1; a weak D match, TRBD1 (6 bases). In germline, CDR1 is SGHNT, CDR2 YYREEE (reference sequence). This CDR3 is built from 14 residues. V was cut by 2 bases and J by 10 bases, with 18 bases left in between.

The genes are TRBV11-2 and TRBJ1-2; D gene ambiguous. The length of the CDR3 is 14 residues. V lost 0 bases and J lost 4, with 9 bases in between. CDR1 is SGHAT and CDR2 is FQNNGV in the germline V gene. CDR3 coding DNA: TGTGCCAGCAGCTTAGAGCGGTCCGGCTATGGCTACACCTTC. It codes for CASSLERSGYGYTF.

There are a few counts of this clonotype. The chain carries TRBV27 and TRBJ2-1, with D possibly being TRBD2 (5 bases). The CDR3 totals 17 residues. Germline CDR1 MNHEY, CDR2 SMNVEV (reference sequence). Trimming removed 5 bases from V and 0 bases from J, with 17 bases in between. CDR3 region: CASSPGNGRRSYNEQFF. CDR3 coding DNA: TGTGCCAGCAGTCCGGGGAACGGACGGCGCTCCTACAATGAGCAGTTCTTC.

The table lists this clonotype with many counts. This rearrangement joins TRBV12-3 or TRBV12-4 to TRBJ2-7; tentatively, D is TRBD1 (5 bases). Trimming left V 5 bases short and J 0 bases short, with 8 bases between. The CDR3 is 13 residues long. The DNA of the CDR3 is TGTGCCAGCAGTGCGACAGACTCCTACGAGCAGTACTTC. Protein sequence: CASSATDSYEQYF.

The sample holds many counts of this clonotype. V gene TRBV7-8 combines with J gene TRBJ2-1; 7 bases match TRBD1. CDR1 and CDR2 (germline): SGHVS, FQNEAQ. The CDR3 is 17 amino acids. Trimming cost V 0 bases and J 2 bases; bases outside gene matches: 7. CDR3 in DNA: TGTGCCAGCAGCTTAGCCGCCACAGGGGAACCCTACAATGAGCAGTTCTTC. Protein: CASSLAATGEPYNEQFF.

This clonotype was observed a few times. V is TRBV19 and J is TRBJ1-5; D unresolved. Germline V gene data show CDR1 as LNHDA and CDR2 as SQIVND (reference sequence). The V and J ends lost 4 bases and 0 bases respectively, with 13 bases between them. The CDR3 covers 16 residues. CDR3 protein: CASSTLWGASNQPQHF. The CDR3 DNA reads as TGTGCCAGTAGTACCCTCTGGGGAGCTAGCAATCAGCCCCAGCATTTT.

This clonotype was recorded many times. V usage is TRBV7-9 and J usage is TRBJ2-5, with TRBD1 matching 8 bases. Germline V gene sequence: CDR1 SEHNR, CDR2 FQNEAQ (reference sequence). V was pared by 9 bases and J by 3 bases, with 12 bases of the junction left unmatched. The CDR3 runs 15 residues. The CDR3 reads CASRERGTGEETQYF. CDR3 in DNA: TGTGCCAGTCGGGAAAGAGGGACAGGAGAAGAGACCCAGTACTTC. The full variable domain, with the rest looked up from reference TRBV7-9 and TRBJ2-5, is DTGVSQNPRHKITKRGQNVTFRCDPISEHNRLYWYRQTLGQGPEFLTYFQNEAQLEKSRLLSDRFSAERPKGSFSTLEIQRTEQGDSAMYLCASRERGTGEETQYFGPGTRLLVL.

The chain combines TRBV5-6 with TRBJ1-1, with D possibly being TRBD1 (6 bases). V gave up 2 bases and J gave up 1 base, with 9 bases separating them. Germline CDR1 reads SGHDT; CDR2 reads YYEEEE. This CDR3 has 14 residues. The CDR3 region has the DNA TGTGCCAGCAGCTTCTTCAGGGGGAACACTGAAGCTTTCTTT. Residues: CASSFFRGNTEAFF.